This TCR beta chain was sequenced during a study of long-term antiretroviral therapy in people with HIV. V was pared by 5 bases and J by 4 bases, with 12 bases between. Germline loops: CDR1 LGHNA, CDR2 YSLEER. The CDR3 is 13 residues long. Researchers ran immunoSEQ v3.0 at survey level. Assay used: immunoSEQ multiplex PCR; TCRdb lists only in-frame clones, some missing. In the table there are around 21,000 clones, roughly 84% of which are singletons. This clonotype originated in a man between 18 and 35 years old with HIV. The sequencing here drew on unsorted PBMCs, taken 0.2 years before starting antiretroviral therapy. The chain uses TRBV4-3 and TRBJ2-7; D is possibly TRBD1 or TRBD2 (5 bases each). CDR3 residues: CASSAGAGYEQYF. The CDR3 nucleotides are TGCGCCAGCAGCGCCGGGGCTGGGTACGAGCAGTACTTC.